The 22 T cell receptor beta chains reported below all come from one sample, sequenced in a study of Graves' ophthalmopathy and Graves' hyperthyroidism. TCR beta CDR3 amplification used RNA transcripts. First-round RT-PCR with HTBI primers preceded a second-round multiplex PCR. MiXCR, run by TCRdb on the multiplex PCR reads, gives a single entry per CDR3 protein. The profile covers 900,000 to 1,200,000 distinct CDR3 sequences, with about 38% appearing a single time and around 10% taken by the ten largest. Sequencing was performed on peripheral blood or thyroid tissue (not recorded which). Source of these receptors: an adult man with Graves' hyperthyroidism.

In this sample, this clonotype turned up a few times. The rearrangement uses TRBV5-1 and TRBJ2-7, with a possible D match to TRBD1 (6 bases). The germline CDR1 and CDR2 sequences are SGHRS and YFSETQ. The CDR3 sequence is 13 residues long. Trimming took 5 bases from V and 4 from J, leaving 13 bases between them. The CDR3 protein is CASRPLQGYEQYF. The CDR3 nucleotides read TGCGCCAGCAGACCCCTACAGGGTTACGAGCAGTACTTC.

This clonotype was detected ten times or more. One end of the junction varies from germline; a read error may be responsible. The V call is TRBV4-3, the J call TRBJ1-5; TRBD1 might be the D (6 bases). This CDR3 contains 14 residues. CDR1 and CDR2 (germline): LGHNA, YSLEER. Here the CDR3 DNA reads TGTGCCAGTAGTCAGGGACATAGCAATCAGCCCCAGCATTTT. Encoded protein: CASSQGHSNQPQHF.

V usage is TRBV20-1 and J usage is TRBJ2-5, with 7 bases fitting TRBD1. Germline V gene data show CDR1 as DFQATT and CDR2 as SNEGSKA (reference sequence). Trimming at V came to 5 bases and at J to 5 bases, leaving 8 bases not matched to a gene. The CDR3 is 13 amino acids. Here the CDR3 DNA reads TGCAGTGCTGGGGACAGTAACAGGGAGACCCAGTACTTC. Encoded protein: CSAGDSNRETQYF.

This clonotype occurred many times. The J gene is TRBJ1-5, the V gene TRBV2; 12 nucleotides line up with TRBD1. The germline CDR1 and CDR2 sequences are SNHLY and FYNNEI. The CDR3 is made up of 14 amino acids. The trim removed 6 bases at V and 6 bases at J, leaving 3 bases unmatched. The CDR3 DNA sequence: TGTGCCAGCAGCGGGACAGGGGGCACTCAGCCCCAGCATTTT. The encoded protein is CASSGTGGTQPQHF.

The CDR3 spells CAWSRGGPASYEQYF. The CDR3 nucleotides read TGTGCCTGGAGTCGAGGGGGGCCTGCCTCCTACGAGCAGTACTTC. The chain employs TRBV19 and TRBJ2-7; D tentatively fits TRBD1 or TRBD2 (6 bases each). Trimming pared 11 bases from V and 0 bases from J, leaving 20 bases between. CDR1 LNHDA and CDR2 SQIVND come from the germline V gene (reference sequence). This CDR3 is built from 15 residues.

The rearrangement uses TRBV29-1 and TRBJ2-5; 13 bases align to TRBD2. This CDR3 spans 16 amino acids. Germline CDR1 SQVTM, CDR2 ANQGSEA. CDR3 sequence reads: CSAAGTSGAGQETQYF. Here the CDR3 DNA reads TGCAGTGCGGCCGGGACTAGCGGGGCAGGTCAAGAGACCCAGTACTTC.

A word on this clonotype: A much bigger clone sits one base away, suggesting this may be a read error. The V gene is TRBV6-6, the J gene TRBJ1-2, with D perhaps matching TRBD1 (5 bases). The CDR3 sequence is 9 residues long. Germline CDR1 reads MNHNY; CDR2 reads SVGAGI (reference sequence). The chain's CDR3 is CASSPGTPF. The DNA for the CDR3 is TGTGCCAGCAGTCCCGGGACTCCCTTC.

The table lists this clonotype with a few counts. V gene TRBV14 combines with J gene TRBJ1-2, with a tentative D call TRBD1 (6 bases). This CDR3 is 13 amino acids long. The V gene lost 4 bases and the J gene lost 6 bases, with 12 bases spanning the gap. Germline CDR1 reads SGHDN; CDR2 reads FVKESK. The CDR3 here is CASSLGHTNGYTF. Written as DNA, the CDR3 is TGTGCCAGCAGCCTGGGACACACCAATGGCTACACCTTC.

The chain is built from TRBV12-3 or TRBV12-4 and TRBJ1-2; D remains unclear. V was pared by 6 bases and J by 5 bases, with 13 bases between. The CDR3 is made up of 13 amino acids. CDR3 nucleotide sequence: TGTGCCAGCAGAGGCGACGGAGAATATGGCTACACCTTC. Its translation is CASRGDGEYGYTF.

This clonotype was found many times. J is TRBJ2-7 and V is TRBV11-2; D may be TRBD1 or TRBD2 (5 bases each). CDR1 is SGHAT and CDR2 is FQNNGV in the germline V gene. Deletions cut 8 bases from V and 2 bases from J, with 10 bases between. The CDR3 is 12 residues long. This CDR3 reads CASARGTYEQYF. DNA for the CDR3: TGTGCCAGCGCCCGGGGCACCTACGAGCAGTACTTC.

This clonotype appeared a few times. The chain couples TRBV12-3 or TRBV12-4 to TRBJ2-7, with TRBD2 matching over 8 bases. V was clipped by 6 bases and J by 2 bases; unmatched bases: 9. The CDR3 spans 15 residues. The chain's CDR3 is CASSIAGRNTYEQYF. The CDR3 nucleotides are TGTGCCAGCAGCATAGCGGGACGGAATACCTACGAGCAGTACTTC.

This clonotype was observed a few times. CDR3: CASSLAWFSGRFYEQYF. DNA for the CDR3: TGTGCCAGCAGCTTAGCGTGGTTTAGCGGGAGGTTCTACGAGCAGTACTTC. The genes are TRBV5-8 and TRBJ2-7, with TRBD2 identical over 10 bases. The V gene end was trimmed by 2 bases and the J gene end by 3 bases; junction bases not matched to a gene: 11. The germline V gene has CDR1 SGHTS and CDR2 YDEGEE. The CDR3 consists of 17 residues.

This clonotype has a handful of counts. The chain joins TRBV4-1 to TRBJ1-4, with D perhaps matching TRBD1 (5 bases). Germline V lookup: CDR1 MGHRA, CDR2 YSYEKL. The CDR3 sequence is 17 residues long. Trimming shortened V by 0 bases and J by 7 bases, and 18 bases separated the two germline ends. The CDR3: CASSQENRGATLEKLFF. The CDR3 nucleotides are TGCGCCAGCAGCCAAGAAAACCGAGGGGCAACACTTGAAAAACTGTTTTTT.

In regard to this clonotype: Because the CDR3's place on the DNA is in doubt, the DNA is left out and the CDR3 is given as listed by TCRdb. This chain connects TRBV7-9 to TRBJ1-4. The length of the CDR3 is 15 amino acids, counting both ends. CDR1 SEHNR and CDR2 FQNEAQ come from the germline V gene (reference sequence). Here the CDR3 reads CASSTTEQLMKNCFF.

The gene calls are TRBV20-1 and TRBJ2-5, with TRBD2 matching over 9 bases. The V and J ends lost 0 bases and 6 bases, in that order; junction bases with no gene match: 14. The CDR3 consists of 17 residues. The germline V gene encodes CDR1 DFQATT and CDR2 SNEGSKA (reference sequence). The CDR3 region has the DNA TGCAGTGCTAGAGATCAAGGGGCTAGCGGGGAGAGGAAGACCCAGTACTTC. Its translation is CSARDQGASGERKTQYF.

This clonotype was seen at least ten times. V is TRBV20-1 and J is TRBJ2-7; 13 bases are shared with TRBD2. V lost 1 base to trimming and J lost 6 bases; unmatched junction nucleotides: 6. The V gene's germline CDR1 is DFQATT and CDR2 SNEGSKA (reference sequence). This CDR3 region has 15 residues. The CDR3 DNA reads TGCAGTGCTAGAGTCGAGGGACTAGCGGGGTTCGAGCAGTACTTC. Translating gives CSARVEGLAGFEQYF.

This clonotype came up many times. The CDR3 sequence is CATSSDRDTEAFF. Here the CDR3 DNA reads TGTGCCACCAGCAGTGACAGGGATACTGAAGCTTTCTTT. This sequence joins TRBV15 and TRBJ1-1, with TRBD1 matching 7 bases. CDR1 and CDR2 from the germline V gene are LNHNV and YYDKDF (reference sequence). The V gene end was trimmed by 3 bases and the J gene end by 5 bases; junction bases not matched to a gene: 3. The CDR3 spans 13 residues. Looking up the rest from reference TRBV15 and TRBJ1-1 gives the full variable domain: DAMVIQNPRYQVTQFGKPVTLSCSQTLNHNVMYWYQQKSSQAPKLLFHYYDKDFNNEADTPDNFQSRRPNTSFCFLDIRSPGLGDTAMYLCATSSDRDTEAFFGQGTRLTVV.

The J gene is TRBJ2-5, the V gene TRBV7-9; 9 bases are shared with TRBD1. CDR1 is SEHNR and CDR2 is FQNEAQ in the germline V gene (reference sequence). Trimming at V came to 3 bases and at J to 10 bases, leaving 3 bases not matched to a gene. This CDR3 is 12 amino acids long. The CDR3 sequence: CASSLGTGNQYF. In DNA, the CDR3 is TGTGCCAGCAGCTTGGGGACAGGGAACCAGTACTTC. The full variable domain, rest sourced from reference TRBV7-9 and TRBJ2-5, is DTGVSQNPRHKITKRGQNVTFRCDPISEHNRLYWYRQTLGQGPEFLTYFQNEAQLEKSRLLSDRFSAERPKGSFSTLEIQRTEQGDSAMYLCASSLGTGNQYFGPGTRLLVL.

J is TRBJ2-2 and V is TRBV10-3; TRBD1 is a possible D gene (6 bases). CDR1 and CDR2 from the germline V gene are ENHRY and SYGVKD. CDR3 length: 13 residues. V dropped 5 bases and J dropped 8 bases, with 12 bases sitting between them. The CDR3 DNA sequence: TGTGCCATCAGTTCAGGGGCGTCTGGGGAGCTGTTTTTT. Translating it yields CAISSGASGELFF.

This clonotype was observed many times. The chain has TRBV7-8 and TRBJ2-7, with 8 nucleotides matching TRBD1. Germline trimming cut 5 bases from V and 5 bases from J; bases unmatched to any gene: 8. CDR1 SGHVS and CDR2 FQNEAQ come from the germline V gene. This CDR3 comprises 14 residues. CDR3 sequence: CASSLGQGTNEQYF. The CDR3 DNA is TGTGCCAGCAGCCTCGGACAGGGAACCAACGAGCAGTACTTC. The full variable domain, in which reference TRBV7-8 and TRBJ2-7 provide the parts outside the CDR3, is GAGVSQSPRYKVAKRGQDVALRCDPISGHVSLFWYQQALGQGPEFLTYFQNEAQLDKSGLPSDRFFAERPEGSVSTLKIQRTQQEDSAVYLCASSLGQGTNEQYFGPGTRLTVT.

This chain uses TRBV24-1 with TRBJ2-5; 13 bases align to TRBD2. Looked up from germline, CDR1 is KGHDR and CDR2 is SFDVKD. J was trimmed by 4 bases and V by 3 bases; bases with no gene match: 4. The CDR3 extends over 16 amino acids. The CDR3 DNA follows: TGTGCCACCAGTGATGATGGACTAGCGGGAGTAGAGACCCAGTACTTC. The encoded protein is CATSDDGLAGVETQYF.

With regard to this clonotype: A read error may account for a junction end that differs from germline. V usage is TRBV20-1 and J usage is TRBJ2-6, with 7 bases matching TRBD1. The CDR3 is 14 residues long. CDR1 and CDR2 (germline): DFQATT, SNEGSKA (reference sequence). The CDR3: CSARDATGANVLTF. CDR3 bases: TGCAGTGCTAGAGATGCTACAGGGGCTAACGTCCTGACTTTC.